This T cell receptor beta chain was obtained from a study of HIV-infected patients and healthy controls. This CDR3 contains 14 residues. V was shortened by 2 bases and J by 4 bases, with 11 bases between the two germline ends. Germline CDR1 is MNHEY and CDR2 is SVGEGT. TCRdb reanalysed the 5' RACE reads using MiXCR and keeps one entry per CDR3 protein. The repertoire holds 18,000 or so distinct CDR3 sequences, with less than 20% as singletons. The rearrangement joins TRBV6-2 or TRBV6-3 to TRBJ1-1, with D hard to call. Sequenced: CD8+ T cells from blood. The clonotype was recovered from a human donor in good health. The CDR3 sequence is CASSYASLATEAFF. In DNA form, the CDR3 reads TGTGCCAGCAGTTACGCGTCCTTGGCCACTGAAGCTTTCTTT.